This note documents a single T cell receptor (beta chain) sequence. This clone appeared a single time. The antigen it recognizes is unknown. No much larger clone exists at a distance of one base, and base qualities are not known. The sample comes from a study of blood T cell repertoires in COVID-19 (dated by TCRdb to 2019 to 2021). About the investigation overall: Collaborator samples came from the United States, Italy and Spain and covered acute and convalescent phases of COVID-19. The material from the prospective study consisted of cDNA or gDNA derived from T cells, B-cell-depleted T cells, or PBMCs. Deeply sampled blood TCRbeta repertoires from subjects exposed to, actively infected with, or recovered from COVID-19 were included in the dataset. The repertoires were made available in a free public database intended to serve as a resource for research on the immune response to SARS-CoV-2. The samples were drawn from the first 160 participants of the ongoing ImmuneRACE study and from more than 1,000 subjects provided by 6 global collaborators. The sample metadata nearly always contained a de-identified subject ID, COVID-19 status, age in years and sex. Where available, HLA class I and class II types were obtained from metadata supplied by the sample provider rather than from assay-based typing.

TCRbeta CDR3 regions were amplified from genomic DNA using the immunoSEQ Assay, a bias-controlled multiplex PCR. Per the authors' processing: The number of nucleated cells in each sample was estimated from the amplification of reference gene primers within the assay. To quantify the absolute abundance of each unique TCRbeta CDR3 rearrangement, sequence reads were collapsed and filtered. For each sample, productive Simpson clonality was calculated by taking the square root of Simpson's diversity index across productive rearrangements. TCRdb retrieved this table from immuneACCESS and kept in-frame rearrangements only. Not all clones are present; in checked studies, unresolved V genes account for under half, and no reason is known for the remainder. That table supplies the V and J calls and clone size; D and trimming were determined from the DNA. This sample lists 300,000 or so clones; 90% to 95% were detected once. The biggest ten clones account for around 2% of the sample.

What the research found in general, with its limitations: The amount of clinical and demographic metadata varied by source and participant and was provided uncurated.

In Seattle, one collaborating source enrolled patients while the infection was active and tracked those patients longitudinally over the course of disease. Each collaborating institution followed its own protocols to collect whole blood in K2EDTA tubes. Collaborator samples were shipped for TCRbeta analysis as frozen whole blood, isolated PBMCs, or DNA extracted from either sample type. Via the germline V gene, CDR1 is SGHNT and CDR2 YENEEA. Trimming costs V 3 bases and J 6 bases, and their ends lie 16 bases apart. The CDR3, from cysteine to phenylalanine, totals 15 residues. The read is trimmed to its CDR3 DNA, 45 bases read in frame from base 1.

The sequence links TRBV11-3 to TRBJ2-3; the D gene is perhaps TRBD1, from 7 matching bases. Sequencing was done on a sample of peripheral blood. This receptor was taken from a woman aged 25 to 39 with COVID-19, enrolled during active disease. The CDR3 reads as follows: CASSLRQGGYDTQYF. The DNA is TGTGCCAGCAGCTTGCGACAGGGAGGTTATGATACGCAGTATTTT.